These 29 T cell receptor beta chains were all obtained from the same sample, sequenced in a study of cytomegalovirus exposure and HLA in healthy donors. PCR used 60 Vbeta primers and 13 Jbeta primers. Method: immunoSEQ multiplex PCR; TCRdb's copy keeps in-frame clones and lacks some. Here the sample table reports around 33,000 clones. Sequencing was performed on PBMCs. These receptors were obtained from a man between 35 and 55 years old in good health and CMV-seronegative.

V and J are TRBV15 and TRBJ1-1; D is perhaps TRBD1 (6 bases). V gave up 5 bases and J gave up 8 bases, with 12 bases separating them. CDR1 is LNHNV, CDR2 YYDKDF, per germline (reference sequence). The CDR3 extends over 12 amino acids. The CDR3 DNA is TGTGCCACCAGCTTCGAGGGGGGGGAAGCTTTCTTT. This translates into CATSFEGGEAFF.

This chain connects TRBV5-1 to TRBJ2-7; 8 bases line up with TRBD2. Germline-derived CDR1 and CDR2 are SGHRS and YFSETQ. The CDR3 sequence is 16 residues long. The J segment lost 1 base and the V segment lost 1 base, leaving 7 bases of the junction unmatched. The CDR3 region has the DNA TGCGCCAGCAGCTTGTTTGGGCGGGAGGTATCCTACGAGCAGTACTTC. This sequence encodes CASSLFGREVSYEQYF.

V gene TRBV29-1 combines with J gene TRBJ2-1; D unresolved. CDR3 size: 13 residues. Trimming removed 7 bases at V and 4 bases at J, with 14 bases between. Per the germline V gene, CDR1 is SQVTM and CDR2 is ANQGSEA. The CDR3 sequence: CSALTADYNEQFF. As DNA, the CDR3 is TGCAGCGCCCTGACGGCGGATTACAATGAGCAGTTCTTC.

V usage is TRBV6-1 and J usage is TRBJ2-1; 7 nucleotides match TRBD1. Germline CDR1 and CDR2: MNHNS and SASEGT. The CDR3 loop spans 13 amino acids. J gave up 8 bases and V 6 bases, and 7 bases lay outside the gene matches. This CDR3 reads CASRVQGPDEQFF. The CDR3 DNA reads as TGTGCCAGCAGGGTACAGGGGCCGGATGAGCAGTTCTTC.

The V call is TRBV5-1, the J call TRBJ2-1, with D possibly TRBD1 on 6 matching bases. Trimming took 8 bases from V and 5 from J, leaving 17 bases between them. This CDR3 has 14 amino acids. Germline V gene sequence: CDR1 SGHRS, CDR2 YFSETQ. The CDR3 DNA reads TGCGCCAGGCCAACCGGGACACTTGACAATGAGCAGTTCTTC. It yields the protein CARPTGTLDNEQFF.

The chain joins TRBV18 to TRBJ2-3, with 9 positions matching TRBD2. The germline V gene encodes CDR1 KGHSH and CDR2 LQKENI. This CDR3 spans 15 amino acids. The V and J ends lost 2 bases and 3 bases, in that order; junction bases with no gene match: 3. The CDR3 loop is CASSPRREGTDTQYF. CDR3 DNA: TGTGCCAGCTCACCAAGGCGGGAGGGGACAGATACGCAGTATTTT.

The V call is TRBV6-4, the J call TRBJ2-3; 9 positions agree with TRBD2. The CDR3 extends over 15 amino acids. J lost 3 bases, V lost 6 bases, and 7 bases had no gene match. Germline V CDR1 and CDR2: MRHNA, SNTAGT. CDR3 DNA: TGTGCCAGCAGCGAGACTAGCGGAGGGACAGATACGCAGTATTTT. Amino acid sequence: CASSETSGGTDTQYF.

V usage is TRBV9 and J usage is TRBJ1-2; D not certain. V was cut by 0 bases and J by 4 bases, with 16 bases left in between. Per the germline V gene, CDR1 is SGDLS and CDR2 is YYNGEE. This CDR3 has 16 residues. The CDR3 nucleotides read TGTGCCAGCAGCGTAGATTGGTCAGTTCCCCTCTATGGCTACACCTTC. This translates into CASSVDWSVPLYGYTF.

This chain connects TRBV5-6 to TRBJ2-2; 10 bases are a match to TRBD2. The junction had 7 bases not matched to a gene; V was cut back by 1 base and J by 1 base. The CDR3 loop spans 18 amino acids. Germline assignment: CDR1 SGHDT and CDR2 YYEEEE. CDR3 sequence: CASSLWSSGRLNTGELFF. DNA for the CDR3: TGTGCCAGCAGCTTGTGGTCTAGCGGGAGATTGAACACCGGGGAGCTGTTTTTT.

This chain connects TRBV12-5 to TRBJ1-1; 7 bases match TRBD1. V lost 2 bases, J lost 1 base, and 7 bases stayed unmatched. This CDR3 comprises 16 residues. Germline loops: CDR1 LGHNT, CDR2 FRNRAP. The CDR3: CASGLSYRGSNTEAFF. The CDR3, as DNA: TGTGCTAGTGGTTTGTCTTACAGGGGATCGAACACTGAAGCTTTCTTT.

V and J are TRBV11-3 and TRBJ2-5; no clear D. The CDR3 extends over 14 amino acids. The V end was cut by 1 base, the J end by 5 bases, with 11 bases between. Looked up from germline, CDR1 is SGHNT and CDR2 is YENEEA. The DNA for the CDR3 is TGTGCCAGCAGCTTAGTCGGAGTGCGGGAGACCCAGTACTTC. It yields the protein CASSLVGVRETQYF.

The genes are TRBV28 and TRBJ1-2; possible D gene TRBD1, 6 bases. This CDR3 comprises 11 residues. Germline values: CDR1 MDHEN, CDR2 SYDVKM. Trimming cost V 11 bases and J 2 bases, with 9 bases left between them. The CDR3 nucleotides read TGTGCCGCAGGGGCAAACTATGGCTACACCTTC. Protein sequence: CAAGANYGYTF.

The genes are TRBV28 and TRBJ2-3; TRBD1 matches at 7 bases. Germline V CDR1 and CDR2: MDHEN, SYDVKM. V lost 4 bases and J lost 13; bases outside the gene matches: 11. The CDR3 covers 13 residues. The CDR3 sequence is CASSSQGTARKYF. The CDR3 DNA reads TGTGCCAGCAGTTCACAGGGGACAGCCCGGAAGTATTTT.

The rearrangement uses TRBV28 and TRBJ1-2; possible D gene TRBD1, 6 bases. Germline assignment: CDR1 MDHEN and CDR2 SYDVKM. The CDR3 loop spans 15 amino acids. Trimming stripped 3 bases from V and 7 bases from J, with 18 bases between. The CDR3 coding sequence is TGTGCCAGCAGTTTGTTTAGCAGGGGAGACGGTGGCTACACCTTC. Its translation is CASSLFSRGDGGYTF.

The chain carries TRBV18 and TRBJ2-3; 7 positions match TRBD2. CDR3 length: 21 amino acids. V dropped 5 bases and J dropped 1; count of bases not matched to a gene: 24. The V gene's germline CDR1 is KGHSH and CDR2 LQKENI. CDR3 sequence reads: CASSSTSGIEGGRAGTDTQYF. The CDR3 nucleotides are TGTGCCAGCTCATCCACGTCCGGCATAGAAGGAGGGAGGGCCGGCACAGATACGCAGTATTTT. Based on the CDR3 plus reference TRBV18 and TRBJ2-3, the full variable domain is NAGVMQNPRHLVRRRGQEARLRCSPMKGHSHVYWYRQLPEEGLKFMVYLQKENIIDESGMPKERFSAEFPKEGPSILRIQQVVRGDSAAYFCASSSTSGIEGGRAGTDTQYFGPGTRLTVL.

V is TRBV19 and J is TRBJ1-1, with 7 nucleotides matching TRBD1. The V segment lost 7 bases and the J segment 7 bases; nucleotides outside the gene matches: 12. The V gene's germline CDR1 is LNHDA and CDR2 SQIVND (reference sequence). This CDR3 contains 14 residues. Written as DNA, the CDR3 is TGTGCCAGTAATATCCGGGACAGTACTTTTGAAGCTTTCTTT. Translated, it gives CASNIRDSTFEAFF.

V and J are TRBV27 and TRBJ2-3, with a possible D match to TRBD1 (6 bases). CDR1 and CDR2 from the germline V gene are MNHEY and SMNVEV (reference sequence). This CDR3 region has 17 residues. Trimming cost V 3 bases and J 1 base, with 17 bases left between them. The CDR3 region has the DNA TGTGCCAGCAGTTTGATGGGGACAACCTGGGGCACAGATACGCAGTATTTT. This sequence encodes CASSLMGTTWGTDTQYF.

The chain links TRBV11-2 to TRBJ2-1; no firm D call. Germline V gives CDR1 SGHAT, CDR2 FQNNGV. The CDR3 runs 16 residues. The V and J ends lost 0 bases and 2 bases respectively, with 11 bases between them. The CDR3 DNA reads as TGTGCCAGCAGCTTAGAATCTCACCCAGCCTACAATGAGCAGTTCTTC. Translation: CASSLESHPAYNEQFF.

The CDR3 reads CASHLRGGSTEAFF. The CDR3 coding sequence is TGTGCCAGCCATTTGAGGGGAGGGAGCACTGAAGCTTTCTTT. The chain carries TRBV6-5 and TRBJ1-1; D is perhaps TRBD1 (5 bases). Trimming took 8 bases from V and 4 from J, leaving 17 bases between them. The CDR3 spans 14 residues. Per germline, CDR1 MNHEY and CDR2 SVGAGI.

V and J are TRBV30 and TRBJ1-1; D uncertain. Germline values: CDR1 GTSNPN, CDR2 SVGIG (reference sequence). Trimming removed 1 base from V and 0 bases from J, with 15 bases in between. CDR3 size: 16 residues. The CDR3 here is CAWSGGESGVNTEAFF. The DNA of the CDR3 is TGTGCCTGGAGTGGAGGTGAGTCCGGGGTGAACACTGAAGCTTTCTTT. The full variable domain, in which reference TRBV30 and TRBJ1-1 provide the parts outside the CDR3, is SQTIHQWPATLVQPVGSPLSLECTVEGTSNPNLYWYRQAAGRGLQLLFYSVGIGQISSEVPQNLSASRPQDRQFILSSKKLLLSDSGFYLCAWSGGESGVNTEAFFGQGTRLTVV.

The chain carries TRBV5-4 and TRBJ2-7; possibly TRBD1 for D (6 bases). The CDR3 has 16 residues. From germline, CDR1 is SGHNT and CDR2 YYREEE (reference sequence). Trimming pared 0 bases from V and 2 bases from J, leaving 15 bases between. CDR3 protein: CASSLGTGTIPYEQYF. For the CDR3, the DNA is TGTGCCAGCAGCTTGGGCACCGGGACAATCCCCTACGAGCAGTACTTC.

J is TRBJ2-5 and V is TRBV9; 7 bases are shared with TRBD2. The CDR3 is 15 residues long. Germline lookup yields CDR1 SGDLS and CDR2 YYNGEE. V trimming: 4 bases; J trimming: 4 bases; junction bases outside the gene matches: 10. The CDR3 nucleotides read TGTGCCAGCAGCCCCTGGACTAGTTCGGGAGAGACCCAGTACTTC. The encoded protein is CASSPWTSSGETQYF.

The chain couples TRBV5-1 to TRBJ1-2; no clear D. The germline CDR1 and CDR2 sequences are SGHRS and YFSETQ. This CDR3 is built from 13 residues. Trimming took 0 bases from V and 7 from J, leaving 10 bases between them. CDR3 sequence (DNA): TGCGCCAGCAGCTTGGGGGCTATCGGTGGCTACACCTTC. Amino acid sequence: CASSLGAIGGYTF.

J is TRBJ2-3 and V is TRBV12-5, with 9 bases matching TRBD2. Per the germline V gene, CDR1 is LGHNT and CDR2 is FRNRAP. The CDR3 is made up of 18 amino acids. Trimming cost V 1 base and J 0 bases; bases outside gene matches: 8. CDR3 sequence: CASGLARSGGLSTDTQYF. The CDR3 nucleotides are TGTGCTAGTGGTTTGGCCCGTAGCGGGGGACTTAGCACAGATACGCAGTATTTT. The complete variable domain, with remaining parts taken from reference TRBV12-5 and TRBJ2-3, reads DARVTQTPRHKVTEMGQEVTMRCQPILGHNTVFWYRQTMMQGLELLAYFRNRAPLDDSGMPKDRFSAEMPDATLATLKIQPSEPRDSAVYFCASGLARSGGLSTDTQYFGPGTRLTVL.

V gene TRBV5-1 combines with J gene TRBJ2-1, with a weak D call TRBD2 (5 bases). CDR1 and CDR2 from the germline V gene are SGHRS and YFSETQ. This CDR3 region has 14 residues. V lost 2 bases and J lost 5, with 11 bases in between. The CDR3 region has the DNA TGCGCCAGCAGCTTCGGGGAAAGGGACAATGAGCAGTTCTTC. It yields the protein CASSFGERDNEQFF. Using reference TRBV5-1 and TRBJ2-1 for the parts outside the CDR3, the full variable domain is KAGVTQTPRYLIKTRGQQVTLSCSPISGHRSVSWYQQTPGQGLQFLFEYFSETQRNKGNFPGRFSGRQFSNSRSEMNVSTLELGDSALYLCASSFGERDNEQFFGPGTRLTVL.

The chain joins TRBV30 to TRBJ1-3, with no clear D. Germline V gives CDR1 GTSNPN, CDR2 SVGIG (reference sequence). V was clipped by 4 bases and J by 4 bases, with 20 bases between them. This CDR3 has 16 residues. The CDR3 nucleotides read TGTGCCTGGACCTCTGGTGGTACTCTCTGGGGAAACACCATATATTTT. This gives the protein CAWTSGGTLWGNTIYF.

The chain joins TRBV18 to TRBJ2-5; D possibly corresponds to TRBD1 (6 bases). CDR1 is KGHSH and CDR2 is LQKENI in the germline V gene. The CDR3 totals 15 residues. Trimming removed 4 bases from V and 5 bases from J, with 17 bases in between. The CDR3 loop is CASSLIQGTPETQYF. The DNA for the CDR3 is TGTGCCAGCTCACTGATACAGGGTACGCCCGAGACCCAGTACTTC.

This chain uses TRBV2 with TRBJ2-1, with 8 bases lining up with TRBD1. This CDR3 region has 11 residues. CDR1 is SNHLY and CDR2 is FYNNEI in the germline V gene. With V trimmed by 8 bases and J by 8 bases, 2 bases remained unmatched. The CDR3 region has the DNA TGTGCCAGCGGACAGGGCTATGAGCAGTTCTTC. Translating gives CASGQGYEQFF.

The chain combines TRBV5-1 with TRBJ1-1, with D possibly TRBD1 on 6 matching bases. This CDR3 contains 13 residues. Germline-derived CDR1 and CDR2 are SGHRS and YFSETQ. Trimming removed 7 bases from V and 4 bases from J, with 14 bases in between. CDR3 sequence (DNA): TGCGCCAGCGGGGGCGGGGGAAGCACTGAAGCTTTCTTT. Amino acids: CASGGGGSTEAFF.